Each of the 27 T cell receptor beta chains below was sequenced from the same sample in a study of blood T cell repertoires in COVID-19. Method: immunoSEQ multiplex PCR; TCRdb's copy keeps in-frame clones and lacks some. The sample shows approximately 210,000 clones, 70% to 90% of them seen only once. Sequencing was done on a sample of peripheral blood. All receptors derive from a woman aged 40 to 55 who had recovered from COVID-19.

CDR3 residues: CSATSGNTQYF. CDR3 bases: TGCAGTGCGACCTCCGGGAATACGCAGTATTTT. The V and J genes are TRBV20-1 and TRBJ2-3; a weak D match, TRBD2 (5 bases). The CDR3 runs 11 residues. Germline lookup yields CDR1 DFQATT and CDR2 SNEGSKA (reference sequence). V lost 6 bases, J lost 7 bases, and 11 bases lay in between.

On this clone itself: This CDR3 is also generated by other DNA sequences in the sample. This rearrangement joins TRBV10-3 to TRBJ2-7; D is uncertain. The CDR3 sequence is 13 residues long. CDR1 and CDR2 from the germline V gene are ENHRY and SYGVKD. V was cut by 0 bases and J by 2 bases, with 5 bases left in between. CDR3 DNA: TGTGCCATCAGTGAGTCTACAGCCTACGAGCAGTACTTC. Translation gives CAISESTAYEQYF.

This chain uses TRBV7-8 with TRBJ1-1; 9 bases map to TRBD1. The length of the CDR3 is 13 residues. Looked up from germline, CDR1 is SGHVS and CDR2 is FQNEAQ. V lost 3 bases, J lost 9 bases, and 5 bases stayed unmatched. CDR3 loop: CASSLGTGSQAFF. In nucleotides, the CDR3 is TGTGCCAGCAGCTTGGGGACAGGGTCTCAAGCTTTCTTT.

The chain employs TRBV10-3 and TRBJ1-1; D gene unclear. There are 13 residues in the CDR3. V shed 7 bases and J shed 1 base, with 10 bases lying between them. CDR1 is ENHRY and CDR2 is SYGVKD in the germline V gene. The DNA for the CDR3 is TGTGCCATCAAACAAGATGAGAACACTGAAGCTTTCTTT. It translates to CAIKQDENTEAFF.

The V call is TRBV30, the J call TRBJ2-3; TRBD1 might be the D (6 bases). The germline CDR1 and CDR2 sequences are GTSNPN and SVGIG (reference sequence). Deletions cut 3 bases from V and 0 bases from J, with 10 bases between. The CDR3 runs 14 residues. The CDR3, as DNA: TGTGCCTGGAGCACAGGGATTAGCACAGATACGCAGTATTTT. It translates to CAWSTGISTDTQYF.

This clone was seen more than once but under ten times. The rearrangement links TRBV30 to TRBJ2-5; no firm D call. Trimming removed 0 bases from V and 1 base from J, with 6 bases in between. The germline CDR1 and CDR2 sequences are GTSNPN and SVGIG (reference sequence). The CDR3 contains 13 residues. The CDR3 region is CAWSVRLQETQYF. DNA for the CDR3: TGTGCCTGGAGTGTGAGGCTCCAAGAGACCCAGTACTTC.

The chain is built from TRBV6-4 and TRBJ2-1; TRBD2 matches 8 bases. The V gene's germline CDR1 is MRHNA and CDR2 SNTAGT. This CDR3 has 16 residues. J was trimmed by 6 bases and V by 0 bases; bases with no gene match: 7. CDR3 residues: CASSDSISGSSNEQFF. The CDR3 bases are TGTGCCAGCAGTGACTCGATCAGCGGGAGCTCCAATGAGCAGTTCTTC.

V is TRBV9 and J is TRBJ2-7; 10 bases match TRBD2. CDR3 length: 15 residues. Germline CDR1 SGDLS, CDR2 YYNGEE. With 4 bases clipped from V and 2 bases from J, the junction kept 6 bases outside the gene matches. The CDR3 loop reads CASSPGLANTYEQYF. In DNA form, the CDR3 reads TGTGCCAGCAGCCCGGGACTAGCGAACACCTACGAGCAGTACTTC.

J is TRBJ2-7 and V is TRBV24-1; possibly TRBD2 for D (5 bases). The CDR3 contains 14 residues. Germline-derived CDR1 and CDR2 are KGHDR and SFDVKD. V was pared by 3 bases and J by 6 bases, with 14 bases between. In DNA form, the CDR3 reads TGTGCCACCAGTGATCCAGCTCTAGCAACCGAGCAGTACTTC. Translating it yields CATSDPALATEQYF.

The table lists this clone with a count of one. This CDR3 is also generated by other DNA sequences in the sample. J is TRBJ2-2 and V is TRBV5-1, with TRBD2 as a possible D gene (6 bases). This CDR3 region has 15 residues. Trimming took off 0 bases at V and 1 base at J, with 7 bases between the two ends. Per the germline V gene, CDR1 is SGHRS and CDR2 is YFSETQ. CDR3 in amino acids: CASSLAAGNTGELFF. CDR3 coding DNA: TGCGCCAGCAGCTTGGCAGCGGGGAACACCGGGGAGCTGTTTTTT.

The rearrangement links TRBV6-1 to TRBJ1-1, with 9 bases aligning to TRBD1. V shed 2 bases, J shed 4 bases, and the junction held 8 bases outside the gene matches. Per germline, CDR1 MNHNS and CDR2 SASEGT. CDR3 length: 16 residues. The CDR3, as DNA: TGTGCCAGCAGTGAATATGGGACAGGGAAGGCCACTGAAGCTTTCTTT. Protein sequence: CASSEYGTGKATEAFF.

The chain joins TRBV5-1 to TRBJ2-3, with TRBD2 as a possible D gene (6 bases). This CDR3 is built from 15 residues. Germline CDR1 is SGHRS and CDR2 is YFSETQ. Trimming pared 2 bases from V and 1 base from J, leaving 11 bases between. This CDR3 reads CASSFSGGGTDTQYF. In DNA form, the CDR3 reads TGCGCCAGCAGCTTTTCCGGGGGAGGCACAGATACGCAGTATTTT.

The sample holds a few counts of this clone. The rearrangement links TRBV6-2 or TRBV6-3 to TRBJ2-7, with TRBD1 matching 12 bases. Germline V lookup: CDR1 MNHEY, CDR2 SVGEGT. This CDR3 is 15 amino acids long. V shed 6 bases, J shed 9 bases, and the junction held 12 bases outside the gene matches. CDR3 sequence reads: CASSIDAGTGGWQYF. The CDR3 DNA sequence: TGTGCCAGCAGCATCGATGCAGGGACAGGGGGCTGGCAGTACTTC.

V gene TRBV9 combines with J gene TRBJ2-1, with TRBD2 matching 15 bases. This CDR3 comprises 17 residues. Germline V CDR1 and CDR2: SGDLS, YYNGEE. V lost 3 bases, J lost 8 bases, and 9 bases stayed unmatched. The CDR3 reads CASSAGLAGGGRDEQFF. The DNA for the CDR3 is TGTGCCAGCAGCGCGGGACTAGCGGGAGGAGGTCGCGATGAGCAGTTCTTC.

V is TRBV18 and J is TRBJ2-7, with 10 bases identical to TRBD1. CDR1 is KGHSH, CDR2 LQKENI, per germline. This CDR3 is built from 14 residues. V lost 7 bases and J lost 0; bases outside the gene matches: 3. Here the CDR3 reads CASFRQGASYEQYF. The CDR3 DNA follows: TGTGCCAGCTTCAGACAGGGGGCCTCCTACGAGCAGTACTTC. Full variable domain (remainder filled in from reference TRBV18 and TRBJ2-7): NAGVMQNPRHLVRRRGQEARLRCSPMKGHSHVYWYRQLPEEGLKFMVYLQKENIIDESGMPKERFSAEFPKEGPSILRIQQVVRGDSAAYFCASFRQGASYEQYFGPGTRLTVT.

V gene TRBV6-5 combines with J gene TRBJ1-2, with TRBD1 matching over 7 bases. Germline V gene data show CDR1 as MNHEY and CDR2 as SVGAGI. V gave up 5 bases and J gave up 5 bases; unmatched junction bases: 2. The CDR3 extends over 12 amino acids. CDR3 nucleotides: TGTGCCAGCAGTCAGGGGGAGTATGGCTACACCTTC. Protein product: CASSQGEYGYTF.

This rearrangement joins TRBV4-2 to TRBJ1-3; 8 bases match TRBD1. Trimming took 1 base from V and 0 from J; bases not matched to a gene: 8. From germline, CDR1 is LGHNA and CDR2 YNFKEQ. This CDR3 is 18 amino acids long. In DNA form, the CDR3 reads TGTGCCAGCAGCCAAGCAGGGACAGGCATCACCTCTGGAAACACCATATATTTT. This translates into CASSQAGTGITSGNTIYF.

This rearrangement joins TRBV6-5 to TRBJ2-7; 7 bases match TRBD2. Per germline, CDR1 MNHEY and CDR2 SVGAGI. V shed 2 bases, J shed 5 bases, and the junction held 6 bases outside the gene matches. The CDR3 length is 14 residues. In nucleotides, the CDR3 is TGTGCCAGCAGTTACGGCGGGAGTCTCGACGAGCAGTACTTC. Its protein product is CASSYGGSLDEQYF.

CDR3 in DNA: TGTGCCAGCAGCTTCGACTGGAGCTCCTACAATGAGCAGTTCTTC. Its protein is CASSFDWSSYNEQFF. V is TRBV5-5 and J is TRBJ2-1; D is ambiguous. Trimming stripped 2 bases from V and 0 bases from J, with 9 bases between. The germline CDR1 and CDR2 sequences are SGHKS and YYEKEE (reference sequence). The CDR3 loop spans 15 amino acids. The full variable domain, completed using reference TRBV5-5 and TRBJ2-1, is DAGVTQSPTHLIKTRGQQVTLRCSPISGHKSVSWYQQVLGQGPQFIFQYYEKEERGRGNFPDRFSARQFPNYSSELNVNALLLGDSALYLCASSFDWSSYNEQFFGPGTRLTVL.

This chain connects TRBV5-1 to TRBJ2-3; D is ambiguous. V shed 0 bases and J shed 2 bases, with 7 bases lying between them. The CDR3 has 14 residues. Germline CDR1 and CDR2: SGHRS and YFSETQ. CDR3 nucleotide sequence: TGCGCCAGCAGCTTGGGCGGTTCCACAGATACGCAGTATTTT. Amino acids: CASSLGGSTDTQYF.

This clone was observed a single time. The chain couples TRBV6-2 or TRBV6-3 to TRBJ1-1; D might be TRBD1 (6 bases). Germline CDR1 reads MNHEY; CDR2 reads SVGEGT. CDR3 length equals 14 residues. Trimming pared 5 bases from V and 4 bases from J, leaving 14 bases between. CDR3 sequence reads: CASSLPGVSTEAFF. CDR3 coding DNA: TGTGCCAGCAGTCTACCAGGGGTATCCACTGAAGCTTTCTTT.

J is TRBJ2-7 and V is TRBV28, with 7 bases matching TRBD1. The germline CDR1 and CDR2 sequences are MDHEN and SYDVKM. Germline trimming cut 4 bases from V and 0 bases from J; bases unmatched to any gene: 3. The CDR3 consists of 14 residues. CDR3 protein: CASSSTGSSYEQYF. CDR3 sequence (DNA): TGTGCCAGCAGTTCGACAGGGAGCTCCTACGAGCAGTACTTC. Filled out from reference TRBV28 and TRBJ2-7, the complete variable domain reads DVKVTQSSRYLVKRTGEKVFLECVQDMDHENMFWYRQDPGLGLRLIYFSYDVKMKEKGDIPEGYSVSREKKERFSLILESASTNQTSMYLCASSSTGSSYEQYFGPGTRLTVT.

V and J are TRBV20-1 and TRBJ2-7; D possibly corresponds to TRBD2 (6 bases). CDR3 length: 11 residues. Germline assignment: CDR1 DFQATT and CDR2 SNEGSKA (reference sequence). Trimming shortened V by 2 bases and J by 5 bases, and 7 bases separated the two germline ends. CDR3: CSARSGDEQYF. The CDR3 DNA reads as TGCAGTGCTAGATCGGGGGACGAGCAGTACTTC.

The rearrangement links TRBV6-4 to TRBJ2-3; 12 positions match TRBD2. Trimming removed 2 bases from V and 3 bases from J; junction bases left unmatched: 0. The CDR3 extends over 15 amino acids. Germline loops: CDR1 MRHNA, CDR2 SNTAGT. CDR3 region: CASSDGTSGTDTQYF. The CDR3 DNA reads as TGTGCCAGCAGTGACGGGACTAGCGGGACAGATACGCAGTATTTT.

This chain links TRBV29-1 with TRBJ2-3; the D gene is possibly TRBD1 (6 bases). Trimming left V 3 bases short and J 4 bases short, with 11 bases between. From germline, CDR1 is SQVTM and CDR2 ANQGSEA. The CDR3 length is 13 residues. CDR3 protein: CSVDTGQADTQYF. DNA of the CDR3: TGCAGCGTTGATACAGGGCAAGCAGATACGCAGTATTTT.

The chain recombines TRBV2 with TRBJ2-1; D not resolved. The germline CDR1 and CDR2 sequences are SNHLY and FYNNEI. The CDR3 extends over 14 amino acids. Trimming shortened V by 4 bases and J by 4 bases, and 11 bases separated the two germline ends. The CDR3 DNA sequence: TGTGCCAGCAGTGTTGGTGAGGTGTACAATGAGCAGTTCTTC. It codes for CASSVGEVYNEQFF.

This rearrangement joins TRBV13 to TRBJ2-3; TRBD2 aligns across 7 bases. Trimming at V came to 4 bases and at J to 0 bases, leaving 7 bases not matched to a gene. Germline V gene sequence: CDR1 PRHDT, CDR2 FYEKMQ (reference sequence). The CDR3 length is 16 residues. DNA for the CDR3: TGTGCCAGCAGCTACACCGGGACTAAGAGCACAGATACGCAGTATTTT. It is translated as CASSYTGTKSTDTQYF.